This TCR beta chain was documented in a study of CD8+CD57+ T cells in acquired aplastic anemia. According to the study, genomic DNA was the template for TCR beta VDJ and CDR3 profiling. One entry per CDR3 protein results from TCRdb running MiXCR on the reads. The data hold 250,000 or so distinct CDR3 sequences, with about 44% observed a single time. For sequencing, patients were chosen who had shown expansion of CD8+CD57+ cells by flow cytometry. In regard to this clonotype: This clone may be a read error of a much larger clone one base away.

V lost 2 bases and J 0 bases, leaving 8 bases between the germline ends. From germline, CDR1 is LNHDA and CDR2 SQIVND (reference sequence). The CDR3 extends over 15 amino acids. Input material: sorted CD4+, CD8+, or CD8+CD57+ T cells (not recorded which) from PBMCs. The genes are TRBV19 and TRBJ2-4; tentative D call: TRBD2 (5 bases). The sequence came from a human donor with aplastic anemia. The CDR3 here is CASSITRVAKNIQYF. The CDR3 nucleotides are TGTGCCAGTAGTATAACGCGGGTAGCCAAAAACATTCAGTACTTC.